The 13 T cell receptor beta chains given below trace back to one sample, sequenced in a study of early stage breast cancer tumors. The repertoire was sequenced with immunoSEQ multiplex PCR; TCRdb's copy has only in-frame clones and lacks some. The table lists some 48,000 clones, approximately 83% of them singletons, with approximately 1.5% in the top ten. The sample consisted of blood. These receptors came from a person between 50 and 60 years old with breast cancer.

This clone was detected only a few times. The CDR3 is CASSVDGEFYNEQFF. DNA for the CDR3: TGTGCCAGCAGCGTAGATGGGGAGTTCTACAATGAGCAGTTCTTC. The chain links TRBV9 to TRBJ2-1; possible D gene TRBD2, 5 bases. The CDR3 length is 15 residues. V shed 0 bases and J shed 3 bases, with 10 bases lying between them. Germline V gene data show CDR1 as SGDLS and CDR2 as YYNGEE.

This sequence joins TRBV5-1 and TRBJ2-7, with unresolved D. Germline assignment: CDR1 SGHRS and CDR2 YFSETQ. The CDR3 sequence is 14 residues long. With 0 bases removed from V and 2 bases from J, the gap between germline ends came to 9 bases. CDR3 nucleotides: TGCGCCAGCAGCTTGGTGGCAGCTACCTACGAGCAGTACTTC. It translates to CASSLVAATYEQYF.

V gene TRBV6-5 combines with J gene TRBJ1-4, with 8 bases lining up with TRBD1. The CDR3 totals 14 residues. V lost 4 bases, J lost 6 bases, and 4 bases stayed unmatched. Germline lookup yields CDR1 MNHEY and CDR2 SVGAGI. The CDR3 loop is CASSWTGMDEKLFF. The DNA for the CDR3 is TGTGCCAGCAGTTGGACAGGGATGGATGAAAAACTGTTTTTT.

The CDR3 loop reads CASSWTQNYGYTF. CDR3 nucleotide sequence: TGTGCCAGCAGTTGGACACAGAACTATGGCTACACCTTC. The chain carries TRBV28 and TRBJ1-2, with D tentatively TRBD1 (5 bases). Germline lookup yields CDR1 MDHEN and CDR2 SYDVKM. V gave up 4 bases and J gave up 2 bases, with 8 bases separating them. The CDR3 contains 13 residues.

This clone was counted once. Germline is not matched at one junction end, which may reflect a read error. The V and J genes are TRBV6-6 and TRBJ1-4, with unresolved D. The CDR3 is 11 amino acids. CDR1 is MNHNY, CDR2 SVGAGI, per germline (reference sequence). CDR3: CAGRTSEKLFF. The DNA for the CDR3 is TGTGCCGGCAGAACTAGCGAAAAACTGTTTTTT.

The chain couples TRBV5-4 to TRBJ2-7, with 9 bases identical to TRBD1. CDR1 SGHNT and CDR2 YYREEE come from the germline V gene (reference sequence). The ends lost 4 bases at V and 5 bases at J; junction bases unmatched: 7. This CDR3 has 14 residues. In nucleotides, the CDR3 is TGTGCCAGCAGCACCCCGGGACAGGGAGACGAGCAGTACTTC. It translates to CASSTPGQGDEQYF.

The chain links TRBV29-1 to TRBJ2-7, with a tentative D call TRBD1 (6 bases). Trimming took off 4 bases at V and 7 bases at J, with 17 bases between the two ends. CDR3 length equals 13 residues. Germline CDR1 is SQVTM and CDR2 is ANQGSEA. Here the CDR3 reads CSVGRTPTGEQYF. The CDR3 DNA follows: TGCAGCGTTGGACGGACGCCAACAGGGGAGCAGTACTTC.

This chain uses TRBV18 with TRBJ2-4; 7 bases agree with TRBD1. The CDR3 length is 14 residues. The germline V gene has CDR1 KGHSH and CDR2 LQKENI. Trimming at V came to 3 bases and at J to 5 bases, leaving 4 bases not matched to a gene. Here the CDR3 reads CASSPGQQQNIQYF. CDR3 coding DNA: TGTGCCAGCTCACCGGGACAGCAGCAAAACATTCAGTACTTC.

The V call is TRBV15, the J call TRBJ2-7; D gene ambiguous. Deletions cut 5 bases from V and 4 bases from J, with 15 bases between. CDR3 length equals 14 residues. The V gene's germline CDR1 is LNHNV and CDR2 YYDKDF (reference sequence). The CDR3 coding sequence is TGTGCCACCAGCTCTACCCGACTGAGTTACGAGCAGTACTTC. Protein sequence: CATSSTRLSYEQYF.

The chain uses TRBV4-3 and TRBJ2-2; 7 nucleotides align to TRBD2. The V gene's germline CDR1 is LGHNA and CDR2 YSLEER. The CDR3 extends over 16 amino acids. V lost 0 bases and J lost 5; bases outside the gene matches: 6. CDR3 sequence (DNA): TGCGCCAGCAGCCAAGAGCGCGGGAGAGGGACCGGGGAGCTGTTTTTT. Translated, it gives CASSQERGRGTGELFF.

The table lists this clone with a few counts. V usage is TRBV19 and J usage is TRBJ2-2; D gene ambiguous. The V end was cut by 8 bases, the J end by 0 bases, with 13 bases between. Germline CDR1 and CDR2: LNHDA and SQIVND (reference sequence). CDR3 size: 15 residues. CDR3 nucleotide sequence: TGTGCCAGTGCCTCCCTACAACCGAACACCGGGGAGCTGTTTTTT. Protein: CASASLQPNTGELFF.

This CDR3 is CASSLVGGTAEAFF. The CDR3 DNA reads as TGTGCCAGCAGCTTAGTCGGGGGTACAGCTGAAGCTTTCTTT. The chain recombines TRBV11-2 with TRBJ1-1; D may be TRBD1 (5 bases). Germline-derived CDR1 and CDR2 are SGHAT and FQNNGV. With 1 base removed from V and 6 bases from J, the gap between germline ends came to 12 bases. The CDR3 has 14 amino acids.

V usage is TRBV7-3 and J usage is TRBJ1-1; 7 bases are a match to TRBD1. The CDR3 extends over 13 amino acids. The germline CDR1 and CDR2 sequences are SGHTA and FQGTGA. Trimming removed 5 bases from V and 5 bases from J; junction bases left unmatched: 5. The CDR3 region is CASSKTGVTEAFF. CDR3 coding DNA: TGTGCCAGCAGCAAAACAGGGGTGACTGAAGCTTTCTTT. The whole variable domain, remainder taken from reference TRBV7-3 and TRBJ1-1, is GAGVSQTPSNKVTEKGKYVELRCDPISGHTALYWYRQSLGQGPEFLIYFQGTGAADDSGLPNDRFFAVRPEGSVSTLKIQRTERGDSAVYLCASSKTGVTEAFFGQGTRLTVV.